One and the same sample provided the 10 T cell receptor beta chains below, sequenced in a study of T cell responses to AZD1222 COVID-19 vaccine. Some clones are missing from TCRdb's copy, which holds only in-frame ones; the method was immunoSEQ multiplex PCR. The table includes 150,000 or so clones, roughly 92% detected once. The material was peripheral blood, obtained on day 0 of AZD1222 vaccination. The receptors here all came from an adult in good health.

The chain recombines TRBV30 with TRBJ1-2; D gene unclear. Trimming removed 2 bases from V and 8 bases from J, with 12 bases in between. This CDR3 spans 12 amino acids. The V gene's germline CDR1 is GTSNPN and CDR2 SVGIG (reference sequence). CDR3 in DNA: TGTGCCTGGAGTTCTCAGAGAGGCGGCTACACCTTC. Protein: CAWSSQRGGYTF.

This sequence joins TRBV25-1 and TRBJ1-6; 7 nucleotides line up with TRBD1. The CDR3 has 14 residues. The germline V gene has CDR1 MGHDK and CDR2 SYGVNS. V shed 7 bases and J 6 bases; nucleotides not matched to a gene: 6. The CDR3 DNA sequence: TGTGCCAGCACCGAGGGGACAGTTAATTCACCCCTCCACTTT. Protein: CASTEGTVNSPLHF.

The CDR3 sequence: CASSPTSGNTYEQYF. Here the CDR3 DNA reads TGTGCCAGCAGCCCTACTAGCGGGAATACCTACGAGCAGTACTTC. The chain links TRBV4-2 to TRBJ2-7, with 10 bases matching TRBD2. This CDR3 is 15 amino acids long. With 4 bases clipped from V and 2 bases from J, the junction kept 5 bases outside the gene matches. Germline V gene sequence: CDR1 LGHNA, CDR2 YNFKEQ.

This chain uses TRBV5-1 with TRBJ1-1; 10 nucleotides align to TRBD1. J gave up 8 bases and V 4 bases, and 17 bases lay outside the gene matches. The CDR3 runs to 17 residues. Germline V gene sequence: CDR1 SGHRS, CDR2 YFSETQ. The CDR3 sequence: CASSPIPSGQGVLEAFF. In nucleotides, the CDR3 is TGCGCCAGCAGCCCGATTCCCTCAGGACAGGGGGTTTTGGAAGCTTTCTTT.

The chain carries TRBV13 and TRBJ2-3, with 14 bases identical to TRBD2. The germline gives CDR1 PRHDT, CDR2 FYEKMQ (reference sequence). The trim removed 3 bases at V and 0 bases at J, leaving 2 bases unmatched. CDR3 length: 17 amino acids. The CDR3 is CASSLGTSGSSTDTQYF. As DNA, the CDR3 is TGTGCCAGCAGCTTGGGGACTAGCGGGAGCAGCACAGATACGCAGTATTTT.

This clone was picked up a small number of times. This chain links TRBV4-1 with TRBJ2-3; maybe TRBD2 (5 bases). The V end was cut by 0 bases, the J end by 5 bases, with 18 bases between. The germline gives CDR1 MGHRA, CDR2 YSYEKL. The CDR3 loop spans 17 amino acids. The CDR3 loop is CASSQDRTDTSLDTQYF. The DNA of the CDR3 is TGCGCCAGCAGCCAAGACAGGACTGATACTTCACTAGATACGCAGTATTTT.

The CDR3 reads CASSEAGGMGQPQHF. CDR3 in DNA: TGTGCCAGCAGTGAAGCGGGAGGGATGGGTCAGCCCCAGCATTTT. The V gene is TRBV6-1, the J gene TRBJ1-5; D ambiguous. Germline CDR1 and CDR2: MNHNS and SASEGT. CDR3 size: 15 residues. V gave up 0 bases and J gave up 6 bases, with 12 bases separating them.

The J gene is TRBJ2-3, the V gene TRBV5-1; D is unclear. The CDR3 loop spans 16 amino acids. Trimming removed 1 base at V and 0 bases at J, with 12 bases between. CDR1 and CDR2 (germline): SGHRS, YFSETQ. The CDR3 loop reads CASSLQWAESTDTQYF. DNA of the CDR3: TGCGCCAGCAGCTTGCAATGGGCGGAAAGCACAGATACGCAGTATTTT.

V usage is TRBV5-1 and J usage is TRBJ2-2; D call uncertain. Trimming removed 1 base from V and 1 base from J, with 5 bases in between. This CDR3 has 14 amino acids. The germline CDR1 and CDR2 sequences are SGHRS and YFSETQ. The CDR3, as DNA: TGCGCCAGCAGCTTGTACCAGAACACCGGGGAGCTGTTTTTT. Protein product: CASSLYQNTGELFF.

This clone was observed a single time. The chain carries TRBV19 and TRBJ2-3; D uncertain. Between the trimmed V and J ends, which lost 1 base and 6 bases, there was a span of 14 bases. Germline V gives CDR1 LNHDA, CDR2 SQIVND (reference sequence). The CDR3 loop spans 15 amino acids. CDR3 nucleotides: TGTGCCAGTAGTATAGTAGGCTCATCCGGGGATACGCAGTATTTT. Its translation is CASSIVGSSGDTQYF.